These 19 T cell receptor beta chains came from one sample sequenced in a study of blood T cell repertoires in COVID-19. TCRdb keeps only in-frame clones here, not all; method: immunoSEQ multiplex PCR. The sample includes under 130,000 clones, around 86% of them seen just once. Sequenced material: peripheral blood. The receptors shown here come from a man of 80 years or more with acute or convalescent COVID-19.

The chain joins TRBV7-2 to TRBJ2-3, with D perhaps TRBD2 (5 bases). The V end lost 0 bases, the J end lost 4 bases, and 11 bases lay between the germline ends. The germline CDR1 and CDR2 sequences are SGHTA and FQGNSA. The CDR3 extends over 15 amino acids. CDR3 in DNA: TGTGCCAGCAGCTTAGCGCGGGCAGCCTCAGATACGCAGTATTTT. It translates to CASSLARAASDTQYF.

The genes are TRBV29-1 and TRBJ2-3, with unresolved D. V was pared by 7 bases and J by 0 bases, with 8 bases between. This CDR3 is 12 amino acids long. Germline V gene data show CDR1 as SQVTM and CDR2 as ANQGSEA. Here the CDR3 reads CSAAVSTDTQYF. DNA for the CDR3: TGCAGCGCCGCGGTGAGCACAGATACGCAGTATTTT.

The V gene is TRBV6-2 or TRBV6-3, the J gene TRBJ1-1, with D unresolved. CDR3 length: 13 residues. CDR1 is MNHEY, CDR2 SVGEGT, per germline. Trimming shortened V by 0 bases and J by 8 bases, and 10 bases separated the two germline ends. The CDR3 DNA reads TGTGCCAGCAGTTACTCCCTGGCCGGGGAAGCTTTCTTT. As protein: CASSYSLAGEAFF.

This rearrangement joins TRBV7-9 to TRBJ1-3, with TRBD1 as a possible D gene (5 bases). Trimming pared 3 bases from V and 2 bases from J, leaving 8 bases between. The CDR3 is 14 residues long. The germline CDR1 and CDR2 sequences are SEHNR and FQNEAQ (reference sequence). DNA for the CDR3: TGTGCCAGCAGCTTGGGGACTGCTGGAAACACCATATATTTT. It specifies CASSLGTAGNTIYF.

This chain uses TRBV6-5 with TRBJ2-5, with D perhaps matching TRBD2 (5 bases). V was cut by 11 bases and J by 2 bases, with 18 bases left in between. The CDR3 is made up of 14 amino acids. From germline, CDR1 is MNHEY and CDR2 SVGAGI. CDR3 residues: CAGEGLWPQETQYF. CDR3 DNA sequence: TGTGCCGGCGAGGGCCTTTGGCCTCAAGAGACCCAGTACTTC.

This chain joins TRBV27 and TRBJ2-7; D is unclear. The CDR3 runs 14 residues. Germline values: CDR1 MNHEY, CDR2 SMNVEV (reference sequence). Between the trimmed V and J ends, which lost 7 bases and 0 bases, there was a span of 13 bases. The CDR3 nucleotides are TGTGCCAGCAAGGAGCGAACGAGCTCCTACGAGCAGTACTTC. Translating it yields CASKERTSSYEQYF.

The chain carries TRBV4-1 and TRBJ2-5; 7 nucleotides match TRBD1. This CDR3 contains 20 residues. J lost 4 bases, V lost 4 bases, and 24 bases had no gene match. Germline V gene sequence: CDR1 MGHRA, CDR2 YSYEKL. CDR3 in DNA: TGCGCCAGCAGCCGAGGGTTTGGTGTTATGACAGGGCGTACCCGAGAGACCCAGTACTTC. It specifies CASSRGFGVMTGRTRETQYF.

This sequence joins TRBV4-1 and TRBJ1-5; D possibly corresponds to TRBD1 (6 bases). The CDR3 spans 15 residues. The V gene lost 3 bases and the J gene lost 0 bases, with 9 bases spanning the gap. Germline V gives CDR1 MGHRA, CDR2 YSYEKL. CDR3 nucleotides: TGCGCCAGCAGCCACCGGGACACTAGCAATCAGCCCCAGCATTTT. It encodes CASSHRDTSNQPQHF.

V and J are TRBV3-1 (or the pseudogene TRBV3-2) and TRBJ1-5; D gene uncertain. Between the trimmed V and J ends, which lost 3 bases and 6 bases, there was a span of 18 bases. CDR1 is LGHDT and CDR2 is YNNKEL in the germline V gene (reference sequence). CDR3 length: 16 amino acids. The CDR3 nucleotides are TGTGCCAGCAGCCATAATTCGGGGATTCTGGGTCAGCCCCAGCATTTT. Protein: CASSHNSGILGQPQHF.

The rearrangement uses TRBV6-1 and TRBJ1-5; 8 bases agree with TRBD1. The CDR3 has 16 residues. V lost 2 bases to trimming and J lost 4 bases; unmatched junction nucleotides: 7. CDR1 and CDR2 from the germline V gene are MNHNS and SASEGT. Here the CDR3 DNA reads TGTGCCAGCAGTGAACCCCAGGGGGCTCGTAATCAGCCCCAGCATTTT. Encoded protein: CASSEPQGARNQPQHF.

V usage is TRBV29-1 and J usage is TRBJ2-1; D is possibly TRBD2 (8 bases). Germline-derived CDR1 and CDR2 are SQVTM and ANQGSEA. The CDR3 has 14 amino acids. Deletions cut 6 bases from V and 4 bases from J, with 16 bases between. This chain's CDR3 is CSVGGGTVYNEQFF. Here the CDR3 DNA reads TGCAGCGTCGGGGGGGGGACAGTATACAATGAGCAGTTCTTC.

The V and J genes are TRBV5-1 and TRBJ2-7; possible D gene TRBD2, 5 bases. Trimming cost V 0 bases and J 1 base, with 8 bases left between them. The CDR3 runs to 14 residues. The germline V gene encodes CDR1 SGHRS and CDR2 YFSETQ. CDR3 residues: CASSLAPGSYEQYF. Here the CDR3 DNA reads TGCGCCAGCAGCTTGGCGCCGGGATCCTACGAGCAGTACTTC.

This chain connects TRBV18 to TRBJ2-6; 7 nucleotides match TRBD1. J lost 0 bases, V lost 0 bases, and 20 bases had no gene match. Germline assignment: CDR1 KGHSH and CDR2 LQKENI. The CDR3 spans 23 residues. For the CDR3, the DNA is TGTGCCAGCTCACCACCCCTCGGTAAGGGCACTCGGGACAGAAGCTCTGGGGCCAACGTCCTGACTTTC. Amino acid sequence: CASSPPLGKGTRDRSSGANVLTF.

J is TRBJ2-7 and V is TRBV18; D may be TRBD2 (5 bases). The germline V gene has CDR1 KGHSH and CDR2 LQKENI. Trimming took off 2 bases at V and 2 bases at J, with 10 bases between the two ends. There are 14 residues in the CDR3. The CDR3 reads CASSPSGDPYEQYF. DNA for the CDR3: TGTGCCAGCTCACCATCCGGGGATCCCTACGAGCAGTACTTC.

This clone was observed once. This chain uses TRBV18 with TRBJ2-4; 7 bases match TRBD1. CDR3 length equals 16 residues. Germline V gives CDR1 KGHSH, CDR2 LQKENI. J was trimmed by 0 bases and V by 2 bases; bases with no gene match: 4. The CDR3 region has the DNA TGTGCCAGCTCACCAGGACAGGTCATAGCCAAAAACATTCAGTACTTC. Protein: CASSPGQVIAKNIQYF.

The chain couples TRBV18 to TRBJ1-1, with D possibly being TRBD1 (6 bases). The CDR3 covers 14 residues. The V gene lost 6 bases and the J gene lost 2 bases, with 13 bases spanning the gap. Germline values: CDR1 KGHSH, CDR2 LQKENI. Here the CDR3 DNA reads TGTGCCAGCTCCAATAGCAGGGGAAACACTGAAGCTTTCTTT. As protein: CASSNSRGNTEAFF.

The rearrangement uses TRBV24-1 and TRBJ2-7, with 11 bases matching TRBD2. V dropped 3 bases and J dropped 3; count of bases not matched to a gene: 3. Per germline, CDR1 KGHDR and CDR2 SFDVKD. This CDR3 region has 15 residues. The CDR3 spells CATSDALAGVYEQYF. The CDR3 coding sequence is TGTGCCACCAGTGATGCACTAGCGGGAGTCTACGAGCAGTACTTC.

This sequence joins TRBV9 and TRBJ1-4; the match to TRBD1 covers 7 bases. The CDR3 covers 15 residues. Germline assignment: CDR1 SGDLS and CDR2 YYNGEE. Losses at the gene ends were 4 bases for V and 2 bases for J; bases not matched to a gene: 5. Here the CDR3 DNA reads TGTGCCAGCAGCTTTACAGGGGTGACTAATGAAAAACTGTTTTTT. Its translation: CASSFTGVTNEKLFF.

The chain uses TRBV29-1 and TRBJ2-1, with a possible D match to TRBD2 (5 bases). Germline CDR1 reads SQVTM; CDR2 reads ANQGSEA. This CDR3 spans 15 amino acids. Trimming shortened V by 5 bases and J by 4 bases, and 18 bases separated the two germline ends. The CDR3 loop reads CSVFPARGRYNEQFF. The CDR3 region has the DNA TGCAGCGTTTTTCCAGCCCGGGGTAGATACAATGAGCAGTTCTTC.